The next 5 T cell receptor beta chains were all read from a single sample in a study of CD8+ T cells in alopecia areata. Extracted RNA was reverse transcribed, and the resulting cDNA served as sequencing template. Libraries were prepared by immunoSEQ multiplex PCR; TCRdb keeps only in-frame clonotypes and omits some of them. The sample lists 150,000 to 200,000 clones, just over 65% seen once, with roughly 10% in the top ten. Sample: CD8+ T cells sorted from blood, taken at week 0. The receptors originated from a human donor with alopecia areata.

The chain joins TRBV4-1 to TRBJ2-1, with TRBD1 matching 9 bases. V dropped 0 bases and J dropped 7; count of bases not matched to a gene: 4. Looked up from germline, CDR1 is MGHRA and CDR2 is YSYEKL. The CDR3 covers 15 residues. The CDR3 region is CASSQDRDRVNEQFF. DNA of the CDR3: TGCGCCAGCAGCCAAGATAGGGACAGGGTAAATGAGCAGTTCTTC.

This clone was picked up a small number of times. The chain joins TRBV7-3 to TRBJ2-3, with a tentative D call TRBD2 (6 bases). V lost 1 base to trimming and J lost 1 base, with 9 bases between them. This CDR3 comprises 15 residues. Germline V gives CDR1 SGHTA, CDR2 FQGTGA. CDR3: CASSLIWGGTDTQYF. For the CDR3, the DNA is TGTGCCAGCAGCTTAATTTGGGGGGGCACAGATACGCAGTATTTT.

The chain joins TRBV10-2 to TRBJ2-1; 11 bases line up with TRBD2. V lost 5 bases and J lost 4; bases outside the gene matches: 1. CDR3 length: 14 amino acids. CDR1 is WSHSY, CDR2 SAAADI, per germline. CDR3 sequence (DNA): TGCGCCAGCAGTCCTAGCGGGGGGTACAATGAGCAGTTCTTC. It specifies CASSPSGGYNEQFF.

The chain carries TRBV4-1 and TRBJ2-5; the D call may be TRBD1 or TRBD2 (5 bases each). Germline V gives CDR1 MGHRA, CDR2 YSYEKL. Deletions cut 1 base from V and 7 bases from J, with 16 bases between. The CDR3 extends over 15 amino acids. The DNA for the CDR3 is TGCGCCAGCAGCCAAGGGGGGTCAGGAAAGGGGACCCAGTACTTC. Residues: CASSQGGSGKGTQYF.

This sequence joins TRBV9 and TRBJ1-2, with D perhaps TRBD1 (6 bases). CDR1 and CDR2 (germline): SGDLS, YYNGEE. V lost 4 bases and J lost 8, with 12 bases in between. The length of the CDR3 is 12 residues. DNA for the CDR3: TGTGCCAGCAGCCCCATAACAGGGGGCTACACCTTC. It specifies CASSPITGGYTF.